The 23 T cell receptor beta chains below all came from one sample that was sequenced in a study of cytomegalovirus exposure and HLA in healthy donors (dated by TCRdb to 2016 to 2017). The library was made by the immunoSEQ multiplex PCR assay. The multiplex PCR relied on a mix of 60 forward primers for TCR Vbeta segments and 13 reverse primers for TCR Jbeta segments. TCRdb took over this immuneACCESS table, retaining in-frame rearrangements with V and J assigned. Such tables are incomplete; in checked studies, under half of the missing clones stem from an unresolved V gene, and the remainder is unexplained. The table for this sample lists about 190,000 clones; roughly 77% of them were counted only once. Approximately 5% of the sample comes from the top ten. Input material: PBMCs. Receptors were obtained from a man aged 25 to 40 in good health and CMV-seropositive.

This sequence joins TRBV2 and TRBJ2-2; 10 nucleotides match TRBD2. Losses at the gene ends were 4 bases for V and 3 bases for J; bases not matched to a gene: 8. Germline CDR1 SNHLY, CDR2 FYNNEI. The CDR3 is made up of 17 amino acids. The CDR3 bases are TGTGCCAGCAGTGGATTCCTAGCGGGGGTCTACACCGGGGAGCTGTTTTTT. Its protein product is CASSGFLAGVYTGELFF.

This clone was picked up a small number of times. The V gene is TRBV5-6, the J gene TRBJ1-2; TRBD1 is a possible D gene (5 bases). Germline V lookup: CDR1 SGHDT, CDR2 YYEEEE. The CDR3 is made up of 13 amino acids. V lost 5 bases and J 4 bases, leaving 12 bases between the germline ends. The CDR3, as DNA: TGTGCCAGCAGTCAGGGTAATCTCTATGGCTACACCTTC. This gives the protein CASSQGNLYGYTF.

This clone has a handful of counts. The rearrangement links TRBV5-4 to TRBJ2-3; 10 bases agree with TRBD2. The CDR3 length is 16 residues. CDR1 SGHNT and CDR2 YYREEE come from the germline V gene (reference sequence). V lost 3 bases to trimming and J lost 4 bases; unmatched junction nucleotides: 8. As DNA, the CDR3 is TGTGCCAGCAGCTGGAAAAGCGGGAGGGCCGCAGATACGCAGTATTTT. Translating gives CASSWKSGRAADTQYF.

This chain connects TRBV6-5 to TRBJ2-7; 10 bases fit TRBD1. The CDR3 is made up of 15 amino acids. Germline loops: CDR1 MNHEY, CDR2 SVGAGI. Trimming took 0 bases from V and 2 from J; bases not matched to a gene: 1. The CDR3 sequence is CASSYSDRGAYEQYF. As DNA, the CDR3 is TGTGCCAGCAGTTACTCGGACAGGGGGGCCTACGAGCAGTACTTC.

The chain uses TRBV7-6 and TRBJ2-7, with D perhaps TRBD1 (5 bases). Per germline, CDR1 SGHVS and CDR2 FNYEAQ. V was trimmed by 5 bases and J by 6 bases, leaving 23 bases between them. The CDR3 sequence is 16 residues long. The CDR3 coding sequence is TGTGCCAGCAGCCCCCGTGGGGCAGTAGGGGCTGGCGAGCAGTACTTC. This gives the protein CASSPRGAVGAGEQYF.

The gene calls are TRBV7-9 and TRBJ1-1; D not resolved. Trimming took off 5 bases at V and 1 base at J, with 8 bases between the two ends. Germline V gives CDR1 SEHNR, CDR2 FQNEAQ (reference sequence). The CDR3 contains 13 residues. Here the CDR3 reads CASSPRQNTEAFF. The CDR3 coding sequence is TGTGCCAGCAGCCCTAGGCAGAACACTGAAGCTTTCTTT.

The chain employs TRBV9 and TRBJ2-5; the D is unclear. This CDR3 contains 14 residues. Looked up from germline, CDR1 is SGDLS and CDR2 is YYNGEE. V lost 2 bases and J lost 5, with 13 bases in between. CDR3 region: CASSVGGRSETQYF. CDR3 in DNA: TGTGCCAGCAGCGTGGGTGGGCGTTCGGAGACCCAGTACTTC. The variable domain in full, with the rest retrieved from reference TRBV9 and TRBJ2-5, is DSGVTQTPKHLITATGQRVTLRCSPRSGDLSVYWYQQSLDQGLQFLIQYYNGEERAKGNILERFSAQQFPDLHSELNLSSLELGDSALYFCASSVGGRSETQYFGPGTRLLVL.

This clone has just a few counts. V is TRBV5-8 and J is TRBJ1-1; D is possibly TRBD1 (5 bases). Trimming removed 0 bases at V and 5 bases at J, with 17 bases between. This CDR3 is 16 amino acids long. Looked up from germline, CDR1 is SGHTS and CDR2 is YDEGEE. In DNA, the CDR3 is TGTGCCAGCAGCTTGGCCCGGGCAGGTAGGGGAACTGAAGCTTTCTTT. It encodes CASSLARAGRGTEAFF.

This chain connects TRBV10-3 to TRBJ1-5; 8 bases map to TRBD1. The CDR3 is 14 amino acids. V gave up 5 bases and J gave up 7 bases; unmatched junction bases: 7. Germline CDR1 ENHRY, CDR2 SYGVKD. CDR3 amino acids: CAISPGGPRQPQHF. The CDR3 DNA reads as TGTGCCATCAGTCCAGGGGGCCCCAGGCAGCCCCAGCATTTT.

This chain links TRBV7-2 with TRBJ2-7; TRBD1 agrees at 7 bases. With 3 bases clipped from V and 3 bases from J, the junction kept 5 bases outside the gene matches. The CDR3 runs 14 residues. From germline, CDR1 is SGHTA and CDR2 FQGNSA. The CDR3 region has the DNA TGTGCCAGCAGCTTGACAGGGTTTATCTACGAGCAGTACTTC. It specifies CASSLTGFIYEQYF.

Points on this clone: A read error may produce the germline difference seen at one junction end. The CDR3 sequence is CASSRESGSYNEQFF. The CDR3 DNA sequence: TGTGCTAGCAGCCGCGAAAGCGGTTCCTACAATGAGCAGTTCTTC. The chain is built from TRBV7-7 and TRBJ2-1, with D possibly TRBD2 on 5 matching bases. The CDR3 consists of 15 residues. CDR1 and CDR2 (germline): SSHAT, FNYEAQ (reference sequence).

The sample holds one count of this clone. This chain uses TRBV5-1 with TRBJ2-5; perhaps TRBD1 as D (5 bases). Germline-derived CDR1 and CDR2 are SGHRS and YFSETQ. The CDR3 totals 15 residues. The ends were cut back, 0 bases at V and 3 bases at J, with 12 bases in the middle. The CDR3 sequence is CASSLGQGGEETQYF. Written as DNA, the CDR3 is TGCGCCAGCAGCTTGGGCCAGGGCGGCGAAGAGACCCAGTACTTC.

This chain connects TRBV5-1 to TRBJ2-1, with TRBD2 identical over 12 bases. This CDR3 contains 17 residues. J was trimmed by 5 bases and V by 0 bases; bases with no gene match: 6. The germline V gene encodes CDR1 SGHRS and CDR2 YFSETQ. CDR3: CASSLGPSGGAHNEQFF. CDR3 coding DNA: TGCGCCAGCAGCTTGGGACCTAGCGGGGGGGCCCACAATGAGCAGTTCTTC.

The V and J genes are TRBV4-1 and TRBJ2-7, with 11 positions matching TRBD2. With V trimmed by 1 base and J by 3 bases, 5 bases remained unmatched. This CDR3 contains 16 residues. The germline gives CDR1 MGHRA, CDR2 YSYEKL. CDR3 loop: CASSQAPGLAVYEQYF. The DNA of the CDR3 is TGCGCCAGCAGCCAAGCTCCGGGACTAGCGGTCTACGAGCAGTACTTC.

The chain uses TRBV4-3 and TRBJ2-7, with D tentatively TRBD2 (5 bases). Germline CDR1 is LGHNA and CDR2 is YSLEER. CDR3 size: 13 residues. V lost 0 bases and J 5 bases, leaving 8 bases between the germline ends. The CDR3 region has the DNA TGCGCCAGCAGCCAAGAGCGGGTGGACGAGCAGTACTTC. It encodes CASSQERVDEQYF.

This clone has a single count. The V call is TRBV27, the J call TRBJ2-7; D perhaps matches TRBD1 (6 bases). The CDR3 runs 16 residues. Germline loops: CDR1 MNHEY, CDR2 SMNVEV (reference sequence). V dropped 5 bases and J dropped 1 base, with 18 bases sitting between them. The CDR3 DNA is TGTGCCAGCAGTCACTCCGGGACACCTTCATCCTACGAGCAGTACTTC. Protein product: CASSHSGTPSSYEQYF.

The chain employs TRBV9 and TRBJ1-1; weak D call: TRBD1 (6 bases). The germline V and J ends were trimmed by 3 bases and 7 bases, with 16 bases remaining between them. Germline-derived CDR1 and CDR2 are SGDLS and YYNGEE. This CDR3 is 14 amino acids long. CDR3 DNA sequence: TGTGCCAGCAGCGAGCGTTGGGTAGGGGGTGAAGCTTTCTTT. Protein sequence: CASSERWVGGEAFF.

V gene TRBV7-3 combines with J gene TRBJ2-7, with D perhaps TRBD2 (6 bases). There are 15 residues in the CDR3. Germline CDR1 is SGHTA and CDR2 is FQGTGA. Trimming cost V 1 base and J 5 bases, with 15 bases left between them. The CDR3 DNA sequence: TGTGCCAGCAGCTTAAATCGGGCGGGACCAGACGAGCAGTACTTC. It codes for CASSLNRAGPDEQYF.

This clone was counted between two and nine times. This chain links TRBV29-1 with TRBJ2-7; 8 bases are a match to TRBD1. The J segment lost 6 bases and the V segment lost 4 bases, leaving 8 bases of the junction unmatched. This CDR3 comprises 13 residues. Per germline, CDR1 SQVTM and CDR2 ANQGSEA. The CDR3 protein is CSVGPGGESEQYF. The CDR3 nucleotides read TGCAGCGTTGGCCCAGGGGGCGAATCCGAGCAGTACTTC.

This rearrangement joins TRBV2 to TRBJ1-2, with D unclear. The germline V and J ends were trimmed by 3 bases and 4 bases, with 9 bases remaining between them. Germline lookup yields CDR1 SNHLY and CDR2 FYNNEI. This CDR3 is built from 13 residues. The CDR3 DNA reads as TGTGCCAGCAGTGATATGAGTCTCTATGGCTACACCTTC. It codes for CASSDMSLYGYTF.

This chain links TRBV5-1 with TRBJ2-1; perhaps TRBD2 as D (5 bases). CDR1 is SGHRS, CDR2 YFSETQ, per germline. This CDR3 spans 13 amino acids. V gave up 4 bases and J gave up 7 bases, with 12 bases separating them. The chain's CDR3 is CASSRTLQNEQFF. The CDR3 bases are TGCGCCAGCAGCCGGACTCTTCAGAATGAGCAGTTCTTC.

The CDR3 DNA reads TGTGCCTGGATCAGGGGGAACACTGAAGCTTTCTTT. This gives the protein CAWIRGNTEAFF. The gene calls are TRBV30 and TRBJ1-1, with a possible D match to TRBD1 (6 bases). This CDR3 spans 12 amino acids. Germline CDR1 and CDR2: GTSNPN and SVGIG (reference sequence). V lost 4 bases and J 1 base, leaving 7 bases between the germline ends.

The chain uses TRBV13 and TRBJ2-5; TRBD1 aligns across 11 bases. Per germline, CDR1 PRHDT and CDR2 FYEKMQ (reference sequence). The CDR3 consists of 15 residues. The J segment lost 5 bases and the V segment lost 4 bases, leaving 6 bases of the junction unmatched. The CDR3: CASSSGTGGTETQYF. The CDR3 DNA is TGTGCCAGCAGCTCCGGGACAGGGGGAACCGAGACCCAGTACTTC.